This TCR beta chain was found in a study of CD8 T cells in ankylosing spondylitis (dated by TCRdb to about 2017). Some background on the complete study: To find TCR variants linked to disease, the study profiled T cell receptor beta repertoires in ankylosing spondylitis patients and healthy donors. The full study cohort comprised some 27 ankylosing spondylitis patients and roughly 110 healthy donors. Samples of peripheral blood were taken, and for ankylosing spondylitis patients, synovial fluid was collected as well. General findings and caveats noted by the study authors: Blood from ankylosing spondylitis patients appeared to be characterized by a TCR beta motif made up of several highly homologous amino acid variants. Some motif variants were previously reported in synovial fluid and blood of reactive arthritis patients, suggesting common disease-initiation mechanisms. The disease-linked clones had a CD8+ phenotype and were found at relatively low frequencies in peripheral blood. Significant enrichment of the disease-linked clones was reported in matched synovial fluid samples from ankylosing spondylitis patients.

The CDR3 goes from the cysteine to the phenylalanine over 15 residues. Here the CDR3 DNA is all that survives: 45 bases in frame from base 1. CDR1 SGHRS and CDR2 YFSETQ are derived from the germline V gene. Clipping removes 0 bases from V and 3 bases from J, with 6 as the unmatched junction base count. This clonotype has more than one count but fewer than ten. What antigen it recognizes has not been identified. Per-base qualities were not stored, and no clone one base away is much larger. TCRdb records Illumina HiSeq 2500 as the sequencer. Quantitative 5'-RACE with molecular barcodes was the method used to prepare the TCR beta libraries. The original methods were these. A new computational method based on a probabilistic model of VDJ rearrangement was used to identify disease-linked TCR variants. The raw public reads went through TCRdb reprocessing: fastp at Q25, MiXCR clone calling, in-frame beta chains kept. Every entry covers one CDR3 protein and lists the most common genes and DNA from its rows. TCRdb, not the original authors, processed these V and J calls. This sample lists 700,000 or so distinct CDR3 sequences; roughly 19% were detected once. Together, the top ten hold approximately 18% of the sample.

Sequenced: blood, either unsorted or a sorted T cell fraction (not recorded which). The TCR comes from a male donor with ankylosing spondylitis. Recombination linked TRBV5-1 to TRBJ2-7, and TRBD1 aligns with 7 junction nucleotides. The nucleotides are TGCGCCAGCAGCTTGGTTGGAACAGGGGTCTACGAGCAGTACTTC. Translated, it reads CASSLVGTGVYEQYF.